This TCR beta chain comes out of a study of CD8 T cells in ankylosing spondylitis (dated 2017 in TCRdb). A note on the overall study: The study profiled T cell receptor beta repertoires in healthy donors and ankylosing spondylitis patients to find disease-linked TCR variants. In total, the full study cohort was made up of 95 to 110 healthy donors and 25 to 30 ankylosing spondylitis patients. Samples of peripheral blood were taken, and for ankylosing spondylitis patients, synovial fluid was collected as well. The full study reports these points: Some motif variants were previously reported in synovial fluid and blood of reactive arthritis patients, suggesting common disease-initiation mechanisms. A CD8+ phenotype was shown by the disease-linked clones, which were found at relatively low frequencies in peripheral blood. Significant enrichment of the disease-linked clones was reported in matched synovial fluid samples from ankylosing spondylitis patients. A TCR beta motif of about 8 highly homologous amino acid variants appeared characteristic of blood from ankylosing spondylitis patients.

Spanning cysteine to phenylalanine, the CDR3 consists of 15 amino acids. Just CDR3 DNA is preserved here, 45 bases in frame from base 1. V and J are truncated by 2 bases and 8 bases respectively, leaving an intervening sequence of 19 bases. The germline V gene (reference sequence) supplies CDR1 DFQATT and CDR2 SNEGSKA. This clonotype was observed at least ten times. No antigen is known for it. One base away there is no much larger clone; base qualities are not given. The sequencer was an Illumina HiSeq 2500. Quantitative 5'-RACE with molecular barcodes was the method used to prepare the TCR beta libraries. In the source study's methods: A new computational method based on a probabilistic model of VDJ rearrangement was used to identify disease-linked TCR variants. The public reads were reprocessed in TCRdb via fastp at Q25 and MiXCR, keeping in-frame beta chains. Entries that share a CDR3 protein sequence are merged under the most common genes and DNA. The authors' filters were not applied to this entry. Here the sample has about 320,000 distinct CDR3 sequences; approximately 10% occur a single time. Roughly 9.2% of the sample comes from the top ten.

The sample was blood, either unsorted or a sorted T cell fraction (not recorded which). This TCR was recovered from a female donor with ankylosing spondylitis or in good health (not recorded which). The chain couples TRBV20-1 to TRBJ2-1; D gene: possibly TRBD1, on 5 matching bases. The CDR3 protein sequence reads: CSARTPGIDNDEQFF. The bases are TGCAGTGCTAGAACCCCAGGGATAGACAATGATGAGCAGTTCTTC.